Below, one T cell receptor beta chain is given with its context. Its antigen remains unknown. This sample is part of a study of vaccination effects on CD4 cells after COVID-19. Study outcomes and limitations: Infection-derived and vaccine-derived clones contracted markedly late after vaccination.

Profiling relied on immunoSEQ multiplex PCR, and the TCRdb table lists in-frame clones only, not all of them. The sample records 65,000 to 90,000 clones, approximately 74% being singletons. The ViraFEST assay expanded antigen-specific CD4+ T cells with viral peptide pools before sequencing. At the end of more than 8 days of culture, CD4+ T cells were isolated. None of these healthy vaccinees had been infected with SARS-CoV-2 before vaccination. Some 2 million PBMC were placed in each well, which was supplemented with roughly 10 IU/ml IL-2 and about 10 ug/ml peptides. At days 3 and 7, half of the medium was exchanged for IL-2 medium. This specimen was CD4+ T cells from PBMCs cultured with HCoV-NL63 spike peptides, taken before COVID-19 vaccination. The sequence derives from a human donor who received a COVID-19 vaccine.

In nucleotides, the CDR3 is TGTGCCAGCAGCCCGGCCCGGCTAGCGGGGTACCAAGAGACCCAGTACTTC. Protein sequence: CASSPARLAGYQETQYF. This rearrangement joins TRBV5-6 to TRBJ2-5; TRBD2 agrees at 9 bases. V trimming: 4 bases; J trimming: 0 bases; junction bases outside the gene matches: 10. The CDR3 runs to 17 residues. CDR1 and CDR2 from the germline V gene are SGHDT and YYEEEE.